The rows below give T cell receptor beta chains drawn from one sample of a study of blood T cell repertoires in COVID-19. Produced via immunoSEQ multiplex PCR; TCRdb's table is partial and in-frame only. Altogether a few hundred thousand clones are present, roughly four fifths being singletons, with the ten largest covering about 8.1%. Sequencing input: peripheral blood. The origin of the receptors is an older man with acute or convalescent COVID-19. Both conserved end residues are part of each CDR3. The D gene is left open where the match is weak. Not all rows give a size; the values are once, few, many and, for expanded clones, a class.

J | size | D | V | DNA | CDR3
TRBJ1-2 | - | - | TRBV3-1/TRBV3-2 | TGTGCCAGCAGCCAAAGGAACTCCGGCAGGCCTGGCTACACCTTC | CASSQRNSGRPGYTF
TRBJ2-7 | - | - | TRBV5-1 | TGCGCCAGCAGCCTGTCAGGGAAGAGCGACGAGCAGTACTTC | CASSLSGKSDEQYF
TRBJ2-7 | - | TRBD2 | TRBV4-1 | TGCGCCAGCAGCGGTTTCGAGACAGCGGGATCCTACGAGCAGTACTTC | CASSGFETAGSYEQYF
TRBJ1-6 | - | - | TRBV7-8 | TGTGCCAGCAGCTTAGGCCGGACAGATAATTCACCCCTCCACTTT | CASSLGRTDNSPLHF
TRBJ1-2 | - | - | TRBV28 | TGTGCCAGCAGTTCCCAGGGTGACTATGGCTACACCTTC | CASSSQGDYGYTF
TRBJ1-2 | - | - | TRBV28 | TGTGCCAGCAGTTTGCCCAAGCGGGCCTATGGCTACACCTTC | CASSLPKRAYGYTF
TRBJ1-2 | - | - | TRBV5-4 | TGTGCCAGCAGTCCCGGGTCGAACTATGGCTACACCTTC | CASSPGSNYGYTF
TRBJ2-5 | - | TRBD1 | TRBV24-1 | TGTGCCACCAGTGATTTAGAGGGGGCCCAAGAGACCCAGTACTTC | CATSDLEGAQETQYF
TRBJ1-6 | - | - | TRBV28 | TGTGCCAGCAGTTTACGGGTTGGCTCACCCCTCCACTTT | CASSLRVGSPLHF
TRBJ1-2 | - | - | TRBV5-1 | TGCGCCAGCAGCTTGCGGGGGGCGGATTATGGCTACACCTTC | CASSLRGADYGYTF
TRBJ2-6 | - | - | TRBV3-1/TRBV3-2 | TGTGCCAGCAGCCAAGAGTTATTAGTTTCCTCTGGGGCCAACGTCCTGACTTTC | CASSQELLVSSGANVLTF
TRBJ1-2 | - | TRBD1 | TRBV27 | TGTGCCAGCAGTTTCCGTAGGGGGCACCCTTATGGCTACACCTTC | CASSFRRGHPYGYTF
TRBJ1-3 | - | - | TRBV30 | TGTGCCTGGAGTGACAGGGACCGGAGCTCTGGAAACACCATATATTTT | CAWSDRDRSSGNTIYF
TRBJ1-2 | - | TRBD1 | TRBV2 | TGTGCCAGCAGTGAAGGGACAGGGGTTGGCTACACCTTC | CASSEGTGVGYTF
TRBJ2-7 | - | - | TRBV19 | TGTGCCAGTAGTGTTAGCGGAACCTCCTACGAGCAGTACTTC | CASSVSGTSYEQYF
TRBJ1-5 | few | - | TRBV12-3/TRBV12-4 | TGTGCCAGCAGTTTCAGTCGCAATCAGCCCCAGCATTTT | CASSFSRNQPQHF
TRBJ2-1 | once | - | TRBV11-2 | TGTGCCAGCAGCTTTTTACGGACTACCAATGAGCAGTTCTTC | CASSFLRTTNEQFF
TRBJ1-2 | - | TRBD1 | TRBV28 | TGTGCCAGCAGTACTACCAGGGGGCGAATAATTCTCTATGGCTACACCTTC | CASSTTRGRIILYGYTF
TRBJ1-2 | - | - | TRBV19 | TGTGCCAGTAGTATAAGAACAGAACCTCAGTATGGCTACACCTTC | CASSIRTEPQYGYTF
TRBJ1-4 | - | TRBD1 | TRBV24-1 | TGTGCCACCAGTGATTTGGGGACAGGGGGTGGTGAAAAACTGTTTTTT | CATSDLGTGGGEKLFF
TRBJ1-6 | - | - | TRBV5-8 | TGTGCCAGCAGCTTGGCCGCAGGCCATTCACCCCTCCACTTT | CASSLAAGHSPLHF
TRBJ1-5 | - | TRBD1 | TRBV28 | TGTGCCAGCAGTTCCCACTGGCAGGGGGCCGTTAGGCCCCAGCATTTT | CASSSHWQGAVRPQHF
TRBJ2-7 | - | - | TRBV28 | TGTGCCAGCAGTTTACTACTCTACGAGCAGTACTTC | CASSLLLYEQYF
TRBJ2-6 | - | - | TRBV2 | TGTGCCAGCAGTGAACACAGGCTAAGCTGGGCCAACGTCCTGACTTTC | CASSEHRLSWANVLTF
TRBJ2-7 | - | TRBD2 | TRBV27 | TGTGCCAGCAGTCCGTCTAGCGGGGATCTCTACGAGCAGTACTTC | CASSPSSGDLYEQYF
TRBJ1-5 | - | TRBD1 | TRBV29-1 | TGCAGCGTCTCCGGGACAGGGGGCCGTCAGCCCCAGCATTTT | CSVSGTGGRQPQHF
TRBJ1-6 | - | - | TRBV5-1 | TGCGCCAGCAGCTTGAGGGGTGACAGTTCACCCCTCCACTTT | CASSLRGDSSPLHF
TRBJ1-2 | - | TRBD1 | TRBV25-1 | TGTGCCAGCAGTGCGACAGGGAACTATGGCTACACCTTC | CASSATGNYGYTF
TRBJ2-1 | - | - | TRBV19 | TGTGCCAGTAGTATAGGACGGGTGACCGGGGGACTTTACAATGAGCAGTTCTTC | CASSIGRVTGGLYNEQFF
TRBJ1-4 | - | - | TRBV6-5 | TGTGCCAGCAGAACAGACAGGACTGAAAAACTGTTTTTT | CASRTDRTEKLFF
TRBJ2-5 | - | - | TRBV7-9 | TGTGCCAGCAGCCCAGGATGGCAGGGGAAGGAGACCCAGTACTTC | CASSPGWQGKETQYF
TRBJ2-3 | - | TRBD2 | TRBV3-1/TRBV3-2 | TGTGCCAGCAGCCAAAATCGGGGGGGAGATACGCAGTATTTT | CASSQNRGGDTQYF
TRBJ1-1 | - | TRBD1 | TRBV9 | TGTGCCAGCAGCACAGGGGTGGCCACTGAAGCTTTCTTT | CASSTGVATEAFF
TRBJ2-3 | - | - | TRBV7-2 | TGTGCCAGCTCCCCTAGATCCCACACAGATACGCAGTATTTT | CASSPRSHTDTQYF
TRBJ1-5 | - | - | TRBV18 | TGTGCCAGCTCACCAGGGAGCGATCAGCCCCAGCATTTT | CASSPGSDQPQHF
TRBJ1-5 | - | - | TRBV7-9 | TGTGCCAGCAGCTTAGAAAGGGGAAACCAGCCCCAGCATTTT | CASSLERGNQPQHF
TRBJ2-7 | - | TRBD1 | TRBV28 | TGTGCCAGCAGCCCCTCAGGACAGGGAAAAAGTTACGAGCAGTACTTC | CASSPSGQGKSYEQYF
TRBJ1-5 | - | - | TRBV6-5 | TGTGCCAGCAGTCCCGGGTTTCTTCAGCCCCAGCATTTT | CASSPGFLQPQHF
TRBJ2-1 | once | TRBD2 | TRBV28 | TGTGCCAGCAGCCCCCCGGGGAGCGGGGAGGGCAATGAGCAGTTCTTC | CASSPPGSGEGNEQFF
TRBJ2-1 | - | TRBD2 | TRBV29-1 | TGCAGCGCCCATGGGAGGGTATCTTACAATGAGCAGTTCTTC | CSAHGRVSYNEQFF
TRBJ2-7 | - | - | TRBV27 | TGTGCCAGCCGGATTCCAGGCGGGGAGCAGTACTTC | CASRIPGGEQYF
TRBJ1-2 | - | TRBD1 | TRBV18 | TGTGCCAGCTCACCACCGGGACAGAGTAACTATGGCTACACCTTC | CASSPPGQSNYGYTF
TRBJ1-5 | - | - | TRBV7-8 | TGTGCCAGCAGCTTGATGGGGCCCCACCGAGGGCCCCAGCATTTT | CASSLMGPHRGPQHF
TRBJ2-6 | - | TRBD1 | TRBV7-3 | TGTGCCAGCAGCTTAACGGGGACAGTTGGGGCCAACGTCCTGACTTTC | CASSLTGTVGANVLTF
TRBJ1-4 | once | - | TRBV7-9 | TGTGCCAGCAGCCTCGTCCCCACTAATGAAAAACTGTTTTTT | CASSLVPTNEKLFF
TRBJ2-5 | - | TRBD1 | TRBV5-6 | TGTGCCAGCAGCCGAACCCCCACAGGGGGGAGGGAGACCCAGTACTTC | CASSRTPTGGRETQYF
TRBJ2-3 | once | - | TRBV5-6 | TGTGCCAGCAGGTACCGGGGTAGTAGCACAGATACGCAGTATTTT | CASRYRGSSTDTQYF
TRBJ2-2 | - | - | TRBV11-3 | TGTGCCAGCAGCTTCTCCCGGGACGGGGAGCTGTTTTTT | CASSFSRDGELFF
TRBJ2-1 | - | - | TRBV25-1 | TGTGCCAGCAGTGAATTAGGGGGACCCCAGTTCTTC | CASSELGGPQFF
TRBJ1-5 | few | TRBD1 | TRBV18 | TGTGCCAGCTCACCAAATGTGGACAGGGATACCCAGCCCCAGCATTTT | CASSPNVDRDTQPQHF